The clone carrying this T cell receptor beta chain was counted ten times or more. CDR3 length: 15 amino acids. V dropped 3 bases and J dropped 5 bases, with 17 bases sitting between them. Germline V gene sequence: CDR1 SGHRS, CDR2 YFSETQ. A second 7 to 11 cycle PCR used barcoded and J-beta primers. TCRdb called the 5' RACE reads again in MiXCR, with one record for every CDR3 protein. The table has some 900,000 distinct CDR3 sequences, around 28% seen once. The sample is drawn from a study of blood T cells in healthy people across ages. Sequencing input: blood. The sequence derives from a woman of 80 years or more in good health. The rearrangement links TRBV5-1 to TRBJ2-5; D possibly corresponds to TRBD2 (5 bases). The CDR3, as DNA: TGCGCCAGCAGCTCCCGGGGTGCAGGAGAGGAGACCCAGTACTTC. Its protein product is CASSSRGAGEETQYF.